There are a few counts of the clone carrying this T cell receptor beta chain. What it recognizes is unknown. Time point meaning: after neoadjuvant nivolumab, at surgical resection. Stage II-IVA oral cavity squamous cell carcinoma was new and untreated by systemic or radiation therapy. Patients had HPV-negative, locally advanced oral cavity squamous cell carcinoma. The repertoire was sequenced with immunoSEQ multiplex PCR; TCRdb's copy has only in-frame clones and lacks some. The table includes 9,500 to 10,000 clones, less than 70% detected once. The sample is drawn from a study of neoadjuvant anti-PD-1 for oral cavity cancer. Study-level information: Non-progressing patients received a fourth nivolumab dose near day 43, then surgery on days 50-56.

The CDR3 extends over 15 amino acids. Trimming took 2 bases from V and 0 from J; bases not matched to a gene: 4. The V gene's germline CDR1 is SGHRS and CDR2 YFSETQ. Study conclusions and caveats: Only a few patients per response group were TCR-analyzed; validation needed.

The V gene is TRBV5-1, the J gene TRBJ2-7; 8 bases line up with TRBD1. The sequencing used PBMCs, collected after nivolumab (anti-PD-1) treatment. This sequence was found in a person between 40 and 85 years old with oral cavity squamous cell carcinoma. CDR3 nucleotides: TGCGCCAGCAGCTTTATTACAGGGGGCTCCTACGAGCAGTACTTC. It encodes CASSFITGGSYEQYF.